The present T cell receptor beta chain was sequenced within a study of blood T cell repertoires in COVID-19. About the study: From the United States, Italy and Spain came samples of acute and convalescent COVID-19.

Only in-frame clones appear in the TCRdb table, and some are missing; sequencing was by immunoSEQ multiplex PCR. The sample has 150,000 or so clones, roughly 88% seen once. Germline V gene lookup returns CDR1 MNHEY and CDR2 SMNVEV (reference sequence). The V end lost 6 bases, the J end lost 7 bases, and 15 bases lay between the germline ends. The CDR3 covers 13 residues. The TCR comes from an older woman with acute or convalescent COVID-19. The V and J genes are TRBV27 and TRBJ1-1; D possibly corresponds to TRBD1 (6 bases). Sequenced input: peripheral blood. The CDR3 here is CASSRLNRVEAFF. The CDR3 bases are TGTGCCAGCAGCCGACTCAACAGGGTTGAAGCTTTCTTT.